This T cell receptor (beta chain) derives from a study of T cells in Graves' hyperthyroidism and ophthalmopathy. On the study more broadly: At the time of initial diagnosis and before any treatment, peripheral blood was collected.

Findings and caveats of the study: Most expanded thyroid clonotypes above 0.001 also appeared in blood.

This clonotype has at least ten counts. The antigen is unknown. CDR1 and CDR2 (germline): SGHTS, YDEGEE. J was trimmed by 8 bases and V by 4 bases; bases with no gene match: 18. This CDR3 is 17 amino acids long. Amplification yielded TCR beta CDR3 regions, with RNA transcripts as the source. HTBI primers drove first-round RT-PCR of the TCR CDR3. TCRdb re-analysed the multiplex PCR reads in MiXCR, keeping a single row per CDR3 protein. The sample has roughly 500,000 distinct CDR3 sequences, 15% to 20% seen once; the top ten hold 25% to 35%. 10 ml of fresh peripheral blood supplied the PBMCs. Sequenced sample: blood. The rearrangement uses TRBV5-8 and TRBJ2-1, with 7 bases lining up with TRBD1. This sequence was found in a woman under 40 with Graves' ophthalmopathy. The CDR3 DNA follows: TGTGCCAGCAGCCCTGGCCGTGGGACAGATTTGGGCGATGAGCAGTTCTTC. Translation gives CASSPGRGTDLGDEQFF.